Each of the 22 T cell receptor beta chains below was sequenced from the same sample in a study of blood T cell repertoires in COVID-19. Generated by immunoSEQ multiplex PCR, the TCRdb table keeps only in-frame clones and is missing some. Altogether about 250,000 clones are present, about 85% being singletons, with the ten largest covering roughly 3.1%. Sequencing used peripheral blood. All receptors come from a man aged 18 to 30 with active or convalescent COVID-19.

DNA for the CDR3: TGCAGCGCCCAAAGGGGGGGTGAAAAACTGTTTTTT. It codes for CSAQRGGEKLFF. The genes are TRBV29-1 and TRBJ1-4; tentatively, D is TRBD1 (6 bases). Per germline, CDR1 SQVTM and CDR2 ANQGSEA. V shed 7 bases and J shed 7 bases, with 13 bases lying between them. The CDR3 is made up of 12 amino acids.

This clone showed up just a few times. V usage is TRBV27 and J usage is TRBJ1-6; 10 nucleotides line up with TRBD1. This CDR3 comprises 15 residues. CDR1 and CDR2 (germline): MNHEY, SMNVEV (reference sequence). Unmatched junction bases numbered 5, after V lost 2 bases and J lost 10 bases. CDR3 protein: CASSLDRGPGSPLHF. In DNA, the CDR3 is TGTGCCAGCAGTTTAGACAGGGGGCCAGGGTCACCCCTCCACTTT.

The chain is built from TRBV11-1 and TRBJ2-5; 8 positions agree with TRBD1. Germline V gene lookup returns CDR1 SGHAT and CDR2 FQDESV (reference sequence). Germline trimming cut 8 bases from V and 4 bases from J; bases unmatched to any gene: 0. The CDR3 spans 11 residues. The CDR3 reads CASGQGETQYF. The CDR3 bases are TGTGCCAGCGGACAGGGAGAGACCCAGTACTTC.

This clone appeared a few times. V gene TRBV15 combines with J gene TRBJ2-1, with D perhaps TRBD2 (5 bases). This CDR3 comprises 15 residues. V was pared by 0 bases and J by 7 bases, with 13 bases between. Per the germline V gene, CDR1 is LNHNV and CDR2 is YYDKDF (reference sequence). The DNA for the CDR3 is TGTGCCACCAGCAGAGATCTAGCCCCGGGGAATGAGCAGTTCTTC. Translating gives CATSRDLAPGNEQFF.

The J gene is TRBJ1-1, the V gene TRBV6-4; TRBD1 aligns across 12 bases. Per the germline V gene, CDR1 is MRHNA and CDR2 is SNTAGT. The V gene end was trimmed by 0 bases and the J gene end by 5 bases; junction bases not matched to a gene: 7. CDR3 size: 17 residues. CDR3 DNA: TGTGCCAGCAGTGACTCCGGGACAGGGGGCTTAGGAACTGAAGCTTTCTTT. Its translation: CASSDSGTGGLGTEAFF.

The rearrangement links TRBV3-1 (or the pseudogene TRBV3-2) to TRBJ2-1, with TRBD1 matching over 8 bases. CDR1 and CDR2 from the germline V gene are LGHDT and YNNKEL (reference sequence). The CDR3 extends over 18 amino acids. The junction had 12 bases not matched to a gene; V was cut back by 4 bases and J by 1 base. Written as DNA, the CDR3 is TGTGCCAGCAGCCCTACCGGGACAGGAAGAGCTTCCTACAATGAGCAGTTCTTC. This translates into CASSPTGTGRASYNEQFF.

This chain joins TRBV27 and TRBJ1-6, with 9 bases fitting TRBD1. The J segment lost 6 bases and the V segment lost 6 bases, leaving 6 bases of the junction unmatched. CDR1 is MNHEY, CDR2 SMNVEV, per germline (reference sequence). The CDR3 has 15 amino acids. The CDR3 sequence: CASSDTDRGNSPLHF. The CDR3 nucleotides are TGTGCCAGCAGCGACACGGACAGGGGTAATTCACCCCTCCACTTT.

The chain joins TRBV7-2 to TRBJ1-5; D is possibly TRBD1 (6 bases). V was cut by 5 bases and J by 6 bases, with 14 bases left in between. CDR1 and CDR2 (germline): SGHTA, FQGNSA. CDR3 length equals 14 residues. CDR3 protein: CASSVGGVGQPQHF. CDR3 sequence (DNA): TGTGCCAGCAGCGTAGGGGGGGTAGGTCAGCCCCAGCATTTT.

The CDR3 loop is CASSVGGGLTYEQYF. In DNA, the CDR3 is TGTGCCAGCAGCGTAGGGGGAGGGCTAACCTACGAGCAGTACTTC. The chain links TRBV9 to TRBJ2-7; 7 nucleotides agree with TRBD2. This CDR3 region has 15 residues. In germline, CDR1 is SGDLS, CDR2 YYNGEE. V was clipped by 0 bases and J by 2 bases; unmatched bases: 5.

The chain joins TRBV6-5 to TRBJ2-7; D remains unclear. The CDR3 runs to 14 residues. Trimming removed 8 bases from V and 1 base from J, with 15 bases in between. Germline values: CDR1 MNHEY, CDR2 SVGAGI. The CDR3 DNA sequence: TGTGCCAGCGGTAAAATCGGAGCTTCCTACGAGCAGTACTTC. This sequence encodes CASGKIGASYEQYF.

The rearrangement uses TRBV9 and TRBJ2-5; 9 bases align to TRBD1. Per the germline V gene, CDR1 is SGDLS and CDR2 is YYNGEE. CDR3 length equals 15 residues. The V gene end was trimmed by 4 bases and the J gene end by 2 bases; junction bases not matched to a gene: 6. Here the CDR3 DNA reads TGTGCCAGCAGCCCCGACGGGACAGGGCAAGAGACCCAGTACTTC. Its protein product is CASSPDGTGQETQYF. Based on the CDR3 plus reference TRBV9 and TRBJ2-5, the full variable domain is DSGVTQTPKHLITATGQRVTLRCSPRSGDLSVYWYQQSLDQGLQFLIQYYNGEERAKGNILERFSAQQFPDLHSELNLSSLELGDSALYFCASSPDGTGQETQYFGPGTRLLVL.

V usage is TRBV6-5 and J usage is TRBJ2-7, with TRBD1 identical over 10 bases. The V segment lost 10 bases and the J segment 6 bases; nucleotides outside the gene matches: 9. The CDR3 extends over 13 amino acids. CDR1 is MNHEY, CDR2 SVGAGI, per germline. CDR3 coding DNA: TGTGCCATAAGAAGACAGGGGGCGAGCGAGCAGTACTTC. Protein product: CAIRRQGASEQYF.

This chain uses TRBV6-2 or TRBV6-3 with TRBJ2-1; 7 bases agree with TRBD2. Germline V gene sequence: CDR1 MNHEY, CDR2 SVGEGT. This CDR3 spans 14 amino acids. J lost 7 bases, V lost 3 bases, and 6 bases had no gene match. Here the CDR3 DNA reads TGTGCCAGCAGTTATTTTAGCGGGCGGAATGAGCAGTTCTTC. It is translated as CASSYFSGRNEQFF.

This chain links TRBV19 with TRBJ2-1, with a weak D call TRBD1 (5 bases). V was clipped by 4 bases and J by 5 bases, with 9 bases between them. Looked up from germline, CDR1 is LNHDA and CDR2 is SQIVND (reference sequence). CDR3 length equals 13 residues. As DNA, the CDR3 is TGTGCCAGTAGTACAACAGGAGACAATGAGCAGTTCTTC. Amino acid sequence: CASSTTGDNEQFF.

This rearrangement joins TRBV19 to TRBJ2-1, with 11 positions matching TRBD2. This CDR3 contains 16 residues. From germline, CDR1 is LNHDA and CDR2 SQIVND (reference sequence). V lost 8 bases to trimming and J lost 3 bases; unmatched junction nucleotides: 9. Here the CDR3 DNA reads TGTGCCAGTGGCACTAGCGGGGGCCAACTCTACAATGAGCAGTTCTTC. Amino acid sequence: CASGTSGGQLYNEQFF.

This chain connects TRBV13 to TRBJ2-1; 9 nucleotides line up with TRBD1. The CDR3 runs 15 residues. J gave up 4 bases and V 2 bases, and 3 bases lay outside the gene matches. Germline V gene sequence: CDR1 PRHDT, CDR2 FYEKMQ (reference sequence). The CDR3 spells CASSLRGQGYNEQFF. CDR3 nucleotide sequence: TGTGCCAGCAGCTTACGAGGACAGGGGTACAATGAGCAGTTCTTC.

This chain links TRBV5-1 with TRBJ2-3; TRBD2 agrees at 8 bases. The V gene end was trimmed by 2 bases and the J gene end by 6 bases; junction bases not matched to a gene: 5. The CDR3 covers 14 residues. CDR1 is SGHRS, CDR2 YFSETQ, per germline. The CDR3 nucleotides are TGCGCCAGCAGCTTAGCGGGAGTCGGGGATACGCAGTATTTT. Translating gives CASSLAGVGDTQYF.

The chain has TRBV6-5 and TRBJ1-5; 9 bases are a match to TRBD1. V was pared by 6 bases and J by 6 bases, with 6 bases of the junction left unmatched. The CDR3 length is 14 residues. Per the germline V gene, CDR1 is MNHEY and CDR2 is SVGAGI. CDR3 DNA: TGTGCCAGCAGGCCGGGACAGGGAGTTCAGCCCCAGCATTTT. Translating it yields CASRPGQGVQPQHF.

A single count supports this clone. The DNA for the CDR3 is TGTGCCAGCAGCGTAGGAGGTAGCGGGTCCTCCTACGAGCAGTACTTC. This gives the protein CASSVGGSGSSYEQYF. The chain links TRBV9 to TRBJ2-7; 7 bases are shared with TRBD2. The ends lost 0 bases at V and 0 bases at J; junction bases unmatched: 6. CDR3 length: 16 amino acids. CDR1 SGDLS and CDR2 YYNGEE come from the germline V gene.

CDR3 protein: CASSLGAQPQHF. CDR3 nucleotides: TGTGCCAGCAGCTTAGGTGCGCAGCCCCAGCATTTT. This chain joins TRBV13 and TRBJ1-5; D ambiguous. V was cut by 0 bases and J by 7 bases, with 4 bases left in between. CDR1 is PRHDT, CDR2 FYEKMQ, per germline (reference sequence). The CDR3 length is 12 residues.

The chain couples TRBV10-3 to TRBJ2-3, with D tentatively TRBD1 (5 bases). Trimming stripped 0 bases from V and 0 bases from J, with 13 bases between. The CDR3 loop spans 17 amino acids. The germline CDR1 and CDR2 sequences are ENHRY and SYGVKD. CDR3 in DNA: TGTGCCATCAGTGAGTCCAAGACAGAGACTAGCACAGATACGCAGTATTTT. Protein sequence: CAISESKTETSTDTQYF.

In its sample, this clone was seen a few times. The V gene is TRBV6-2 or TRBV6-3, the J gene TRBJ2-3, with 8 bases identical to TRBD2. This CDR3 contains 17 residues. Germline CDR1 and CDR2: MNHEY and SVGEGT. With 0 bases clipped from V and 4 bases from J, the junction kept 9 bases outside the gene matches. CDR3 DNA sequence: TGTGCCAGCAGTTACTCCGTCGGGCGGGAGGCCCCAGATACGCAGTATTTT. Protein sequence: CASSYSVGREAPDTQYF.